The rows below give T cell receptor beta chains drawn from one sample of a study of cytomegalovirus exposure and HLA in healthy donors. The assay was immunoSEQ multiplex PCR, and TCRdb's table has in-frame clones only and misses some. In the table there are around 150,000 clones, roughly four fifths of which are singletons. Sequences were obtained from PBMCs. The source of these receptors is a woman in her 50s in good health and CMV-seropositive. Each CDR3 is given with its conserved first and last residue. The D gene is left open where the match is weak.

v_gene: TRBV5-1; d_gene: TRBD1; len: 13; CDR3aa: CASSEDRGNEQFF
v_gene: TRBV7-6; d_gene: TRBD2; len: 19; CDR3aa: CASSLAIYASGGTTDTQYF
v_gene: TRBV2; d_gene: NA; len: 14; CDR3aa: CASSRFQNNQPQHF
v_gene: TRBV29-1; d_gene: NA; len: 11; CDR3aa: CSGREGTEAFF
v_gene: TRBV5-1; d_gene: TRBD1; len: 14; CDR3aa: CASSPTGQGVGYTF
v_gene: TRBV5-1; d_gene: TRBD1; len: 15; CDR3aa: CASSLAGTGEEKLFF
v_gene: TRBV10-2; d_gene: TRBD1; len: 12; CDR3aa: CASSERQGEAFF
v_gene: TRBV14; d_gene: NA; len: 15; CDR3aa: CASSQEARIGRKLFF
v_gene: TRBV5-1; d_gene: TRBD2; len: 15; CDR3aa: CASSLSSGGYNEQFF
v_gene: TRBV19; d_gene: TRBD1; len: 14; CDR3aa: CASRTGGASGELFF
v_gene: TRBV5-4; d_gene: NA; len: 17; CDR3aa: CASSDARTEQSQETQYF
v_gene: TRBV21-1; d_gene: NA; len: 16; CDR3aa: CASNDHRDSGYNEQFF
v_gene: TRBV27; d_gene: TRBD1; len: 14; CDR3aa: CASSFTGGLRGYTF
v_gene: TRBV5-1; d_gene: TRBD1; len: 18; CDR3aa: CASSLGGTVSSGANVLTF
v_gene: TRBV7-9; d_gene: NA; len: 17; CDR3aa: CASSSPLRGVANEKLFF
v_gene: TRBV12-5; d_gene: TRBD2; len: 13; CDR3aa: CASGNSGGAGRFF
v_gene: TRBV9; d_gene: NA; len: 14; CDR3aa: CASSVAESLTEAFF
v_gene: TRBV5-1; d_gene: TRBD2; len: 16; CDR3aa: CASSQRTSGVLGELFF